The 12 T cell receptor beta chains below all came from one sample that was sequenced in a study of T cells after posttransplantation cyclophosphamide. Sampled 1 year posttransplant, controls received myeloablative marrow transplants, methotrexate and a calcineurin inhibitor. Sequencing used immunoSEQ multiplex PCR; TCRdb keeps in-frame clones, though not all of them. Here the sample spans about 15,000 clones, approximately 81% being singletons. Source: PBMCs, taken less than 400 days after allogeneic stem cell transplant with calcineurin inhibitor and methotrexate. The source of these receptors is a young adult male patient who received an allogeneic stem cell transplant from a related donor, was CMV-positive, and had no GVHD. Some T cells may be supplied by the graft donor.

This chain joins TRBV5-8 and TRBJ2-2; maybe TRBD1 (6 bases). V gave up 0 bases and J gave up 0 bases, with 12 bases separating them. The germline V gene has CDR1 SGHTS and CDR2 YDEGEE. This CDR3 comprises 17 residues. The CDR3 nucleotides are TGTGCCAGCAGCTTGGGCTGGGGGCTATCGAACACCGGGGAGCTGTTTTTT. This gives the protein CASSLGWGLSNTGELFF.

The gene calls are TRBV28 and TRBJ2-7; D might be TRBD2 (5 bases). Germline V gene data show CDR1 as MDHEN and CDR2 as SYDVKM. V was clipped by 7 bases and J by 2 bases, with 12 bases between them. The CDR3 contains 13 residues. The CDR3, as DNA: TGTGCCAGCATAAGAGGGATCCCCTACGAGCAGTACTTC. Translated, it gives CASIRGIPYEQYF.

The J gene is TRBJ1-4, the V gene TRBV18, with D perhaps matching TRBD1 (6 bases). Per the germline V gene, CDR1 is KGHSH and CDR2 is LQKENI. The CDR3 covers 15 residues. V was clipped by 3 bases and J by 4 bases, with 12 bases between them. The CDR3: CASSPMTGLNEKLFF. DNA of the CDR3: TGTGCCAGCTCACCCATGACAGGCCTTAATGAAAAACTGTTTTTT.

J is TRBJ2-5 and V is TRBV19, with a tentative D call TRBD2 (5 bases). The end of the DNA is better explained by TRBJ2-7, so the J call may be wrong. Per the germline V gene, CDR1 is LNHDA and CDR2 is SQIVND (reference sequence). CDR3 length: 14 amino acids. This chain's CDR3 is CASRKTGSSYEQYF. The CDR3 nucleotides read TGTGCCAGTAGAAAGACGGGAAGCTCCTACGAGCAGTACTTC.

This clone has a single count. V and J are TRBV30 and TRBJ1-1; D gene unclear. Germline V CDR1 and CDR2: GTSNPN, SVGIG (reference sequence). The CDR3 spans 13 residues. The V end lost 2 bases, the J end lost 5 bases, and 12 bases lay between the germline ends. The CDR3 region is CAWSTIRRTEAFF. CDR3 bases: TGTGCCTGGAGTACGATACGGAGGACTGAAGCTTTCTTT.

This clone has only one observation. The rearrangement links TRBV7-2 to TRBJ2-5, with TRBD2 identical over 8 bases. This CDR3 has 16 amino acids. Germline CDR1 SGHTA, CDR2 FQGNSA. V lost 3 bases to trimming and J lost 5 bases; unmatched junction nucleotides: 11. Here the CDR3 DNA reads TGTGCCAGCAGCTTGGCCGTTCAGCGGGAGACGGAGACCCAGTACTTC. Amino acids: CASSLAVQRETETQYF.

In its sample, this clone was seen a few times. The rearrangement joins TRBV5-1 to TRBJ1-3, with a tentative D call TRBD1 (5 bases). Germline lookup yields CDR1 SGHRS and CDR2 YFSETQ. V was pared by 3 bases and J by 0 bases, with 13 bases between. CDR3 length: 16 amino acids. This chain's CDR3 is CASSYDSMISGNTIYF. The DNA of the CDR3 is TGCGCCAGCAGCTATGACAGCATGATCTCTGGAAACACCATATATTTT.

This clone has only one observation. The chain couples TRBV18 to TRBJ2-2, with D possibly matching TRBD2 (6 bases). Looked up from germline, CDR1 is KGHSH and CDR2 is LQKENI. CDR3 size: 14 residues. V dropped 2 bases and J dropped 6 bases, with 10 bases sitting between them. CDR3 DNA: TGTGCCAGCTCACCAGCCGGAGGGGCCGGGGAGCTGTTTTTT. It translates to CASSPAGGAGELFF.

The chain has TRBV25-1 and TRBJ1-2; D not certain. V was pared by 6 bases and J by 4 bases, with 21 bases between. Per germline, CDR1 MGHDK and CDR2 SYGVNS. The CDR3 has 16 amino acids. This CDR3 reads CASSDPTVSSGYGYTF. In DNA form, the CDR3 reads TGTGCCAGCAGCGACCCGACGGTCTCCTCGGGCTATGGCTACACCTTC.

This chain connects TRBV6-1 to TRBJ1-4; no firm D call. The CDR3 totals 14 residues. V lost 7 bases, J lost 7 bases, and 16 bases lay in between. CDR1 MNHNS and CDR2 SASEGT come from the germline V gene. CDR3 sequence reads: CASTLRLFGEKLFF. DNA for the CDR3: TGTGCCAGCACCCTTCGTCTATTTGGTGAAAAACTGTTTTTT.

As to this clone: A read error may account for a junction end that differs from germline. J is TRBJ2-1 and V is TRBV10-3; 10 nucleotides agree with TRBD2. This CDR3 is 18 amino acids long. Germline V CDR1 and CDR2: ENHRY, SYGVKD. In nucleotides, the CDR3 is TGTGCCATCAGCGGTCCTTCTAGCGGGAGAGGGGCGTACAGTGAGCAGTTCTTC. The encoded protein is CAISGPSSGRGAYSEQFF.

This rearrangement joins TRBV6-1 to TRBJ2-1; TRBD2 matches 16 bases. Germline trimming cut 8 bases from V and 9 bases from J; bases unmatched to any gene: 7. Germline V gene data show CDR1 as MNHNS and CDR2 as SASEGT. The CDR3 covers 15 residues. The CDR3 here is CASFGTSGRGSEQFF. CDR3 nucleotides: TGTGCCAGCTTCGGGACTAGCGGGAGGGGTAGTGAGCAGTTCTTC.